This entry describes one TCR beta chain. The V and J ends lost 10 bases and 0 bases respectively, with 21 bases between them. The germline V gene encodes CDR1 LNHDA and CDR2 SQIVND (reference sequence). This CDR3 comprises 16 residues. TCRdb's table, derived via immunoSEQ multiplex PCR, lists solely in-frame clones and lacks some. The sample lists 2 million to 2.5 million clones; 93% were seen once. This entry belongs to a study of shared clonotypes between healthy human individuals. The origin of this receptor is a man aged 18 to 35 in good health. Some clones in this sample may be carry-over from other donors' samples. The genes are TRBV19 and TRBJ1-2; D is uncertain. What was sequenced was naive CD4+ T cells from PBMCs. Stated subset: CD45RA+ positively selected. Written as DNA, the CDR3 is TGTGCCACTTCGGAAAGGGCAGCCCATACTAACTATGGCTACACCTTC. Protein product: CATSERAAHTNYGYTF.